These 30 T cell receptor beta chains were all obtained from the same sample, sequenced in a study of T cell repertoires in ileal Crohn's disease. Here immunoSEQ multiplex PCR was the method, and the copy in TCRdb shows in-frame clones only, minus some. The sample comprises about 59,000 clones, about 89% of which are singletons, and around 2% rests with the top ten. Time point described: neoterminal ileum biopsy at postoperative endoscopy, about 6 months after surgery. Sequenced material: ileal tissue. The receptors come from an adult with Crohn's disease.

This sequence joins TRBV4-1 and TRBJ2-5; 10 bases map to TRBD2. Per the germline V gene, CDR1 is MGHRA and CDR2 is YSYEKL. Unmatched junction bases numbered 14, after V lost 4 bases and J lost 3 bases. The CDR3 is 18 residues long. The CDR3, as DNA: TGCGCCAGCAGCCTGATCTTTGTCGGGACTAGCGAGGAAGAGACCCAGTACTTC. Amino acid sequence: CASSLIFVGTSEEETQYF.

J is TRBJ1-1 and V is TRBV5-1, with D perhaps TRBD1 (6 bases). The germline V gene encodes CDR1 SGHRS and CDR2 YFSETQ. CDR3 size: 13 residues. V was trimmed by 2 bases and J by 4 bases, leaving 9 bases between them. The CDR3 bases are TGCGCCAGCAGCTTTCAGGGGTCCACTGAAGCTTTCTTT. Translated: CASSFQGSTEAFF. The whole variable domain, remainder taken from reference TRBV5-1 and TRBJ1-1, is KAGVTQTPRYLIKTRGQQVTLSCSPISGHRSVSWYQQTPGQGLQFLFEYFSETQRNKGNFPGRFSGRQFSNSRSEMNVSTLELGDSALYLCASSFQGSTEAFFGQGTRLTVV.

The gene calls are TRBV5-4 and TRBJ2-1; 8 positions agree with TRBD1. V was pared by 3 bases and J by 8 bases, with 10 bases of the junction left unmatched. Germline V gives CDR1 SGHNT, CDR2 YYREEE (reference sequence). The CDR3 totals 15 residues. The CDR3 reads CASSSSGQVLHEQFF. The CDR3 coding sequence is TGTGCCAGCAGCTCCTCGGGACAGGTCCTTCATGAGCAGTTCTTC.

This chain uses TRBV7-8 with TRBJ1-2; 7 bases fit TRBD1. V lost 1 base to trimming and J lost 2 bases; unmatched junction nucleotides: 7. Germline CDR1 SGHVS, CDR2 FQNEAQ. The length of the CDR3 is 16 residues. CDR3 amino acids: CASSLEGQNLNYGYTF. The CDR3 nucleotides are TGTGCCAGCAGCTTAGAGGGACAGAACCTGAACTATGGCTACACCTTC.

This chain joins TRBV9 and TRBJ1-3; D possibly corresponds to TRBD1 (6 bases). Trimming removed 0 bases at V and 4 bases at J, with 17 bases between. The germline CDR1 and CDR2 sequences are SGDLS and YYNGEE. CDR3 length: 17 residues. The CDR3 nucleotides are TGTGCCAGCAGCGTAGGAAGGGCACAGGGTCACGGAAACACCATATATTTT. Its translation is CASSVGRAQGHGNTIYF.

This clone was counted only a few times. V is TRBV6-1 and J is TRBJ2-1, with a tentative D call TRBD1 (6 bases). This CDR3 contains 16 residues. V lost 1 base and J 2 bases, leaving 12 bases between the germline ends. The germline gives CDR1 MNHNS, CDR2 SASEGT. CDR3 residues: CASSEDRARPYNEQFF. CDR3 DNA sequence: TGTGCCAGCAGTGAAGACAGGGCCCGACCCTACAATGAGCAGTTCTTC.

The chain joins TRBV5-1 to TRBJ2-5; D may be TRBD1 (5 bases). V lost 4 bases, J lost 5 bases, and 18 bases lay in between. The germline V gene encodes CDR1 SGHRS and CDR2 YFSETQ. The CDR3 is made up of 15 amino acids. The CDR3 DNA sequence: TGCGCCAGCAGCCCCAGGGTGGGGTCGAAGGAGACCCAGTACTTC. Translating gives CASSPRVGSKETQYF.

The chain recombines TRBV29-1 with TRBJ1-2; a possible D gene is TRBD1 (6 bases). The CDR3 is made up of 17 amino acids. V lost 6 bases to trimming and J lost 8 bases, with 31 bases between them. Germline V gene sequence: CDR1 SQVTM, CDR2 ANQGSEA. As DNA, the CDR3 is TGCAGCGTCCAGGTGGGGACATTCGGCGAGCTTCGTATGGGCTACACCTTC. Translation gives CSVQVGTFGELRMGYTF.

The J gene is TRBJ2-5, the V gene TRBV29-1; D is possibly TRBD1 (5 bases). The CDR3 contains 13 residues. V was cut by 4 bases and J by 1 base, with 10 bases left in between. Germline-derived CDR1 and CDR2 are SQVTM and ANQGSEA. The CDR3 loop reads CSVVLQVQETQYF. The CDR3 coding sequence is TGCAGCGTTGTATTACAGGTCCAAGAGACCCAGTACTTC. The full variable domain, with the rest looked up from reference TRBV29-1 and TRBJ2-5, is SAVISQKPSRDICQRGTSLTIQCQVDSQVTMMFWYRQQPGQSLTLIATANQGSEATYESGFVIDKFPISRPNLTFSTLTVSNMSPEDSSIYLCSVVLQVQETQYFGPGTRLLVL.

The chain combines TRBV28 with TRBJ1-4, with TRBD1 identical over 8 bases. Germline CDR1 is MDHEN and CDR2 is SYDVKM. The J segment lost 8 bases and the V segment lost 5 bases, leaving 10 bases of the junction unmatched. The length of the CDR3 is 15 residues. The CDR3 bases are TGTGCCAGCAGTGGGTCCGGGACAGGACTGGAAAAACTGTTTTTT. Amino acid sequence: CASSGSGTGLEKLFF. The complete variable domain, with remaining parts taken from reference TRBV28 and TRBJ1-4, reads DVKVTQSSRYLVKRTGEKVFLECVQDMDHENMFWYRQDPGLGLRLIYFSYDVKMKEKGDIPEGYSVSREKKERFSLILESASTNQTSMYLCASSGSGTGLEKLFFGSGTQLSVL.

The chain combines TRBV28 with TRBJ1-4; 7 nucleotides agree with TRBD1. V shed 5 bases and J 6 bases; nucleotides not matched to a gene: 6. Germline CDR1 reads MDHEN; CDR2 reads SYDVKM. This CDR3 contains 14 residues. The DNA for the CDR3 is TGTGCCAGCAGTCCCGCGACAGGGTATGAAAAACTGTTTTTT. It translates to CASSPATGYEKLFF.

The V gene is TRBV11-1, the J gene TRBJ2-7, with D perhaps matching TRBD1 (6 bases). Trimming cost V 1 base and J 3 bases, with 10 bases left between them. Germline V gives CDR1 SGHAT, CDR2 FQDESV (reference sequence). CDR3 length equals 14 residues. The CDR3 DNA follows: TGTGCCAGCAGCTTAGACCAGGGGAGCTACGAGCAGTACGTC. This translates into CASSLDQGSYEQYV.

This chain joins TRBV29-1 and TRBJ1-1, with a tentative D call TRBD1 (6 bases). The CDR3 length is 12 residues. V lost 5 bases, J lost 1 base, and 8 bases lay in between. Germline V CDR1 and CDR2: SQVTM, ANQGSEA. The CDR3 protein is CSVLGQNTEAFF. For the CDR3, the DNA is TGCAGCGTTTTGGGACAGAACACTGAAGCTTTCTTT.

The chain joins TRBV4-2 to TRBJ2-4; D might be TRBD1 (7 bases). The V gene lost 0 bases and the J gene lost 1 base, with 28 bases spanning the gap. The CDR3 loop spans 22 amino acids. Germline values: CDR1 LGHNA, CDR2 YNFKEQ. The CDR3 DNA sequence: TGTGCCAGCAGCCAAGAATCAAACCGCGGGACAGCCGAAACGGGCGCCAAAAACATTCAGTACTTC. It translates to CASSQESNRGTAETGAKNIQYF.

As DNA, the CDR3 is TGTGCCAGCTCACCAAGACAGGGCCATGAGCAGTTCTTC. Protein: CASSPRQGHEQFF. This sequence joins TRBV18 and TRBJ2-1; 7 bases are a match to TRBD1. After removal of 2 bases from V and 8 bases from J, the junction contained 3 bases not matched to a gene. This CDR3 has 13 amino acids. Looked up from germline, CDR1 is KGHSH and CDR2 is LQKENI.

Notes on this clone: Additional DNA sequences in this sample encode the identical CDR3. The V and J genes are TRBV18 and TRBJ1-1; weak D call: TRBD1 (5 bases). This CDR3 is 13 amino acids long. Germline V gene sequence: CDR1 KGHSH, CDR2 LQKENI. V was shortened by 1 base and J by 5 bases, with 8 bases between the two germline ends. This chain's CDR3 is CASSPQGNTEAFF. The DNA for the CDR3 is TGTGCCAGCTCACCACAGGGGAATACTGAAGCTTTCTTT.

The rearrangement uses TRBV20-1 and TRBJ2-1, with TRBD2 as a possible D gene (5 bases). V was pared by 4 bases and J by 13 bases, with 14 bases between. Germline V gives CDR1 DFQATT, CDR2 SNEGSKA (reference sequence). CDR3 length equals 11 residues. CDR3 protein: CSANEGKPQFF. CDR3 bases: TGCAGTGCTAATGAGGGAAAGCCCCAGTTCTTC.

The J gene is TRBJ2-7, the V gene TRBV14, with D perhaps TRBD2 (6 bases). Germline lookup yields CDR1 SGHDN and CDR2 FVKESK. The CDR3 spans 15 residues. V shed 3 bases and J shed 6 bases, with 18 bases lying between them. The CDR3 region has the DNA TGTGCCAGCAGCCACTTCGGGGGAGGTAACTTCGAGCAGTACTTC. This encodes CASSHFGGGNFEQYF.

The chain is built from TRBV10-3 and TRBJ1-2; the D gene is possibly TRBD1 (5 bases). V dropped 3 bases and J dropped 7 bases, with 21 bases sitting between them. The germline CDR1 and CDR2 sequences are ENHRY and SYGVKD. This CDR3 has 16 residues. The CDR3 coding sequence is TGTGCCATCAGTGACCTCATGACCCAGGGTATCGGTGGCTACACCTTC. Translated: CAISDLMTQGIGGYTF.

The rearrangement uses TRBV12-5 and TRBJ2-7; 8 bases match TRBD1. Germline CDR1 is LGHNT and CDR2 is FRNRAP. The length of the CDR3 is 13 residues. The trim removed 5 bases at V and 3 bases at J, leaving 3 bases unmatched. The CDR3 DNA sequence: TGTGCTAGTGGTCGAGACAGGGGCTACGAGCAGTACTTC. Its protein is CASGRDRGYEQYF. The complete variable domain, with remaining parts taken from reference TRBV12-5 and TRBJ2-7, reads DARVTQTPRHKVTEMGQEVTMRCQPILGHNTVFWYRQTMMQGLELLAYFRNRAPLDDSGMPKDRFSAEMPDATLATLKIQPSEPRDSAVYFCASGRDRGYEQYFGPGTRLTVT.

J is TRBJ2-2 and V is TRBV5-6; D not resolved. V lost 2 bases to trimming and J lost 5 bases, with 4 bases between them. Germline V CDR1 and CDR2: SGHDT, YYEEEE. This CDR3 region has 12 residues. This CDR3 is CASSFSTGELFF. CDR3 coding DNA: TGTGCCAGCAGCTTCAGTACCGGGGAGCTGTTTTTT.

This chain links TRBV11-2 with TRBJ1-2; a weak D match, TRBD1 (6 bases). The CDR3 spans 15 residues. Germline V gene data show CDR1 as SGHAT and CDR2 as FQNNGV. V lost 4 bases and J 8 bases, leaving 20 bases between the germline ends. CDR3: CASSSTRSTQGGYTF. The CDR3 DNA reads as TGTGCCAGCAGCTCCACGAGGAGTACCCAGGGGGGCTACACCTTC.

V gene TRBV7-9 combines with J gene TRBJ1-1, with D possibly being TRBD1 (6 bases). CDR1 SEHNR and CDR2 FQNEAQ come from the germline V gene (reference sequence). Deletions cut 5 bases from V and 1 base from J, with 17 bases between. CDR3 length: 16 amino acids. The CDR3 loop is CASSRQVREKNTEAFF. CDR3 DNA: TGTGCCAGCAGCCGACAGGTTCGGGAAAAGAACACTGAAGCTTTCTTT. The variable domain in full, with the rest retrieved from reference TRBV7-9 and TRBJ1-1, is DTGVSQNPRHKITKRGQNVTFRCDPISEHNRLYWYRQTLGQGPEFLTYFQNEAQLEKSRLLSDRFSAERPKGSFSTLEIQRTEQGDSAMYLCASSRQVREKNTEAFFGQGTRLTVV.

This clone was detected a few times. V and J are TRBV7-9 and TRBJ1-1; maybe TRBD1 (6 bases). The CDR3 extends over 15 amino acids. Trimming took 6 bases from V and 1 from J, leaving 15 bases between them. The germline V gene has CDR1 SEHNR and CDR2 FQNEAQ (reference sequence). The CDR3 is CASREGDRSNTEAFF. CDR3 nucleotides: TGTGCCAGCAGAGAGGGCGACAGGTCGAACACTGAAGCTTTCTTT.

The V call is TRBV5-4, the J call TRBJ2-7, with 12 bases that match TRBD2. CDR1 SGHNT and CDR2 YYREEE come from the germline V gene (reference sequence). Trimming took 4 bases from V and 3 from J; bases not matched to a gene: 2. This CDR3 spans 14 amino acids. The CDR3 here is CASSPGLAGYEQYF. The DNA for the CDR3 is TGTGCCAGCAGCCCGGGACTAGCGGGCTACGAGCAGTACTTC.

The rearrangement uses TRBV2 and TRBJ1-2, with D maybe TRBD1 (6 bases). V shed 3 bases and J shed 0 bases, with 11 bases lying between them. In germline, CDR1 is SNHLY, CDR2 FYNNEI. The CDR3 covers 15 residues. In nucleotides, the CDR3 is TGTGCCAGCAGTGAGACAGGCAGAGCTAACTATGGCTACACCTTC. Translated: CASSETGRANYGYTF.

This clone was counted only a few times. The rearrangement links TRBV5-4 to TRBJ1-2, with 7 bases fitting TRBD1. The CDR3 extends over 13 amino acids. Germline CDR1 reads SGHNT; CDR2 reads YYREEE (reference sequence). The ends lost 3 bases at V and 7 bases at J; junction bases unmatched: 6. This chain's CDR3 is CASSSGTGAGYTF. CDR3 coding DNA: TGTGCCAGCAGCTCAGGAACAGGGGCTGGCTACACCTTC.

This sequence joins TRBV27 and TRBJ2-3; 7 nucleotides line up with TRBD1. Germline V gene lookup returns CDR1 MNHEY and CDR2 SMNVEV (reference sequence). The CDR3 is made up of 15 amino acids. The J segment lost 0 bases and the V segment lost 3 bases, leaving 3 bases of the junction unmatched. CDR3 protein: CASSFKGASTDTQYF. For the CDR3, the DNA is TGTGCCAGCAGTTTTAAGGGGGCGAGCACAGATACGCAGTATTTT.

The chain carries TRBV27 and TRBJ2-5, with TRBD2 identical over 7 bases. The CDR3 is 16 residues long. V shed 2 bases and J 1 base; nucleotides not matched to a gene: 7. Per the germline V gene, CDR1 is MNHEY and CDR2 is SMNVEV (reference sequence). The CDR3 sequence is CASSLSAGVIQETQYF. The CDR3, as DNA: TGTGCCAGCAGTTTAAGCGCGGGAGTGATCCAAGAGACCCAGTACTTC.

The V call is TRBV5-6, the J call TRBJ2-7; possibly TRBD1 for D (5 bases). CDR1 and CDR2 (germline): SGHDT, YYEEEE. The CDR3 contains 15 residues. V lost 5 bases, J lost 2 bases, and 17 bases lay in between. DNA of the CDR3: TGTGCCAGCAGGACAGAACGGACCCTCGCCTACGAGCAGTACTTC. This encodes CASRTERTLAYEQYF.